The 23 T cell receptor beta chains reported below all come from one sample, sequenced in a study of CD8+ T cells in alopecia areata. Extraction of RNA preceded its reverse transcription into cDNA, which served as the sequencing template. The data were produced by immunoSEQ multiplex PCR, yet TCRdb's version contains in-frame clones alone and is incomplete. The top ten hold more than 9.5% of the sample, which has fewer than 200,000 clones, about 67% seen once. The starting material was CD8+ T cells sorted from blood, obtained at week 0. These receptors were taken from a human donor with alopecia areata.

This rearrangement joins TRBV5-1 to TRBJ2-1; 9 bases are a match to TRBD1. From germline, CDR1 is SGHRS and CDR2 YFSETQ. The CDR3 is 13 amino acids. V was clipped by 4 bases and J by 6 bases; unmatched bases: 2. The CDR3, as DNA: TGCGCCAGCAGCCCGGGACAGGGCAATGAGCAGTTCTTC. Protein product: CASSPGQGNEQFF.

This sequence joins TRBV9 and TRBJ1-1; D perhaps matches TRBD1 (6 bases). Trimming left V 3 bases short and J 4 bases short, with 10 bases between. In germline, CDR1 is SGDLS, CDR2 YYNGEE. CDR3 length: 13 amino acids. CDR3 sequence (DNA): TGTGCCAGCAGCGCTCAGGGGTTCACTGAAGCTTTCTTT. Protein: CASSAQGFTEAFF.

The rearrangement joins TRBV7-2 to TRBJ2-4; D uncertain. Germline CDR1 and CDR2: SGHTA and FQGNSA. The CDR3 is 12 amino acids. The V gene lost 1 base and the J gene lost 6 bases, with 4 bases spanning the gap. CDR3 sequence: CASSLEGNIQYF. The CDR3 DNA follows: TGTGCCAGCAGCTTAGAGGGAAACATTCAGTACTTC.

The chain employs TRBV10-3 and TRBJ1-2; 7 bases are shared with TRBD1. V was clipped by 0 bases and J by 6 bases; unmatched bases: 4. Germline V gene sequence: CDR1 ENHRY, CDR2 SYGVKD. The CDR3 covers 14 residues. CDR3 amino acids: CAISESGGRNGYTF. The CDR3, as DNA: TGTGCCATCAGTGAGTCAGGGGGCCGAAATGGCTACACCTTC.

V usage is TRBV5-6 and J usage is TRBJ1-5; unclear D gene. The length of the CDR3 is 12 residues. V was pared by 5 bases and J by 0 bases, with 3 bases between. Germline CDR1 and CDR2: SGHDT and YYEEEE. The DNA for the CDR3 is TGTGCCAGCAGTTATAGCAATCAGCCCCAGCATTTT. Encoded protein: CASSYSNQPQHF.

There are a few counts of this clone. V gene TRBV7-9 combines with J gene TRBJ2-1; 11 bases match TRBD2. This CDR3 is 16 amino acids long. Germline lookup yields CDR1 SEHNR and CDR2 FQNEAQ (reference sequence). Losses at the gene ends were 6 bases for V and 0 bases for J; bases not matched to a gene: 4. CDR3 protein: CASRRGTSGSYNEQFF. DNA of the CDR3: TGTGCCAGCAGACGAGGGACTAGCGGCTCCTACAATGAGCAGTTCTTC.

The genes are TRBV6-5 and TRBJ2-7, with D possibly matching TRBD2 (5 bases). There are 16 residues in the CDR3. Germline CDR1 is MNHEY and CDR2 is SVGAGI. V lost 2 bases, J lost 2 bases, and 16 bases lay in between. Written as DNA, the CDR3 is TGTGCCAGCAGTTACGCTGACTACTCAAATCCCTACGAGCAGTACTTC. This encodes CASSYADYSNPYEQYF.

This clone appeared a single time. V and J are TRBV6-1 and TRBJ2-2; D is unclear. V was shortened by 10 bases and J by 4 bases, with 13 bases between the two germline ends. In germline, CDR1 is MNHNS, CDR2 SASEGT. The CDR3 length is 13 residues. This chain's CDR3 is CATEIHATGELFF. The CDR3 bases are TGTGCCACCGAAATCCACGCCACCGGGGAGCTGTTTTTT.

The sample holds a few counts of this clone. The V and J genes are TRBV30 and TRBJ2-3; perhaps TRBD2 as D (6 bases). This CDR3 spans 15 amino acids. The ends were cut back, 2 bases at V and 0 bases at J, with 12 bases in the middle. Per germline, CDR1 GTSNPN and CDR2 SVGIG (reference sequence). The CDR3 DNA reads TGTGCCTGGAGTCTTTCCCGGGGGAGCACAGATACGCAGTATTTT. It specifies CAWSLSRGSTDTQYF.

To note about this clone: Other nucleotide sequences from this sample produce the same CDR3. The chain recombines TRBV6-6 with TRBJ2-5, with D possibly TRBD1 on 6 matching bases. CDR3 size: 13 residues. Per germline, CDR1 MNHNY and CDR2 SVGAGI (reference sequence). V dropped 5 bases and J dropped 1 base, with 8 bases sitting between them. This chain's CDR3 is CASSDRSQETQYF. The CDR3 nucleotides read TGTGCCAGCAGTGACAGGAGCCAAGAGACCCAGTACTTC.

J is TRBJ1-1 and V is TRBV19; D remains unclear. The ends were cut back, 5 bases at V and 5 bases at J, with 15 bases in the middle. Germline V gene lookup returns CDR1 LNHDA and CDR2 SQIVND (reference sequence). The CDR3 runs to 14 residues. The CDR3 sequence is CASSLSPGGTEAFF. The CDR3 DNA reads TGTGCCAGTAGTCTAAGTCCCGGAGGGACTGAAGCTTTCTTT.

The rearrangement uses TRBV5-1 and TRBJ1-2, with unresolved D. There are 12 residues in the CDR3. Trimming removed 4 bases at V and 6 bases at J, with 10 bases between. Germline loops: CDR1 SGHRS, CDR2 YFSETQ. Here the CDR3 DNA reads TGCGCCAGCAGCGGGTCAGTTGATGGCTACACCTTC. Translated, it gives CASSGSVDGYTF.

This clone was seen once. CDR3 region: CSVPSMDLYTF. The CDR3 DNA reads TGCAGCGTACCGAGTATGGACCTCTACACCTTC. V and J are TRBV29-1 and TRBJ1-2; D gene ambiguous. The CDR3 is made up of 11 amino acids. The germline V and J ends were trimmed by 6 bases and 10 bases, with 15 bases remaining between them. Per germline, CDR1 SQVTM and CDR2 ANQGSEA. The whole variable domain, remainder taken from reference TRBV29-1 and TRBJ1-2, is SAVISQKPSRDICQRGTSLTIQCQVDSQVTMMFWYRQQPGQSLTLIATANQGSEATYESGFVIDKFPISRPNLTFSTLTVSNMSPEDSSIYLCSVPSMDLYTFGSGTRLTVV.

The V call is TRBV7-2, the J call TRBJ2-1; no clear D gene. Trimming removed 1 base from V and 0 bases from J, with 10 bases in between. Per the germline V gene, CDR1 is SGHTA and CDR2 is FQGNSA. The CDR3 contains 16 residues. The CDR3 is CASSLDRRSSYNEQFF. DNA for the CDR3: TGTGCCAGCAGCTTAGATAGGCGGAGCTCCTACAATGAGCAGTTCTTC. Drawing the rest from reference TRBV7-2 and TRBJ2-1, the complete variable domain is GAGVSQSPSNKVTEKGKDVELRCDPISGHTALYWYRQSLGQGLEFLIYFQGNSAPDKSGLPSDRFSAERTGGSVSTLTIQRTQQEDSAVYLCASSLDRRSSYNEQFFGPGTRLTVL.

The rearrangement joins TRBV7-8 to TRBJ1-5, with a tentative D call TRBD1 (5 bases). The CDR3 is made up of 15 amino acids. Germline V lookup: CDR1 SGHVS, CDR2 FQNEAQ. V was trimmed by 5 bases and J by 1 base, leaving 12 bases between them. The CDR3 DNA reads as TGTGCCAGCAGCGCCCAATGGGGGAGCAATCAGCCCCAGCATTTT. Translating gives CASSAQWGSNQPQHF.

The V and J genes are TRBV2 and TRBJ2-1; tentative D call: TRBD1 (6 bases). CDR3 length: 12 amino acids. V was pared by 5 bases and J by 5 bases, with 7 bases between. CDR1 is SNHLY and CDR2 is FYNNEI in the germline V gene. CDR3 region: CASSHRDNEQFF. The CDR3 nucleotides read TGTGCCAGCAGTCACAGGGACAATGAGCAGTTCTTC.

The CDR3 DNA reads as TGTGCCAGCAGCCCCACCCCAGGGACCTTTAGGGGTGAGCAGTTCTTC. Its translation is CASSPTPGTFRGEQFF. The genes are TRBV7-3 and TRBJ2-1; TRBD1 or TRBD2 may be the D gene (5 bases each). The CDR3 contains 16 residues. Trimming took off 5 bases at V and 9 bases at J, with 23 bases between the two ends. Germline CDR1 reads SGHTA; CDR2 reads FQGTGA.

This sequence joins TRBV5-1 and TRBJ1-1; D might be TRBD1 (5 bases). The germline CDR1 and CDR2 sequences are SGHRS and YFSETQ. This CDR3 has 13 residues. Trimming left V 7 bases short and J 3 bases short, with 13 bases between. CDR3 nucleotide sequence: TGCGCCAGCGGGGAGAGAGGGGACACTGAAGCTTTCTTT. Residues: CASGERGDTEAFF.

This sequence joins TRBV5-6 and TRBJ2-7; D perhaps matches TRBD1 (5 bases). Germline assignment: CDR1 SGHDT and CDR2 YYEEEE. Trimming took 0 bases from V and 5 from J, leaving 12 bases between them. There are 14 residues in the CDR3. CDR3 DNA sequence: TGTGCCAGCAGCTTGGTAGGGCAGGGCAACGAGCAGTACTTC. This translates into CASSLVGQGNEQYF.

The chain uses TRBV27 and TRBJ1-1; 9 bases map to TRBD1. V lost 4 bases to trimming and J lost 4 bases; unmatched junction nucleotides: 10. This CDR3 spans 16 amino acids. CDR1 MNHEY and CDR2 SMNVEV come from the germline V gene (reference sequence). As DNA, the CDR3 is TGTGCCAGCAGTTCCGATACAGGGGGCTGGAGCACTGAAGCTTTCTTT. Translating it yields CASSSDTGGWSTEAFF.

This chain uses TRBV30 with TRBJ1-4, with D uncertain. The V gene's germline CDR1 is GTSNPN and CDR2 SVGIG (reference sequence). This CDR3 comprises 15 residues. V gave up 0 bases and J gave up 6 bases, with 14 bases separating them. The CDR3: CAWSVWSHKDEKLFF. As DNA, the CDR3 is TGTGCCTGGAGTGTATGGTCACACAAAGATGAAAAACTGTTTTTT.

Regarding this clone: The sample has other DNA sequences that encode this CDR3 too. The chain carries TRBV30 and TRBJ2-7; D unresolved. CDR1 is GTSNPN, CDR2 SVGIG, per germline (reference sequence). V was pared by 0 bases and J by 1 base, with 7 bases between. The CDR3 runs to 13 residues. The CDR3 region has the DNA TGTGCCTGGAGTGTGGGTGGTTCCTACGAGCAGTACTTC. Its protein is CAWSVGGSYEQYF.

The genes are TRBV10-2 and TRBJ2-1, with 12 bases that match TRBD2. Losses at the gene ends were 2 bases for V and 10 bases for J; bases not matched to a gene: 3. Per germline, CDR1 WSHSY and CDR2 SAAADI. The CDR3 sequence is 14 residues long. CDR3 sequence (DNA): TGCGCCAGCAGTGAGGGACTAGCGGGGCCCGAGCAGTTCTTC. This translates into CASSEGLAGPEQFF.